This T cell receptor (beta chain) was sequenced during a study of shared clonotypes between healthy human individuals (TCRdb year 2020). With regard to the full study: A few men and a couple of women, aged 18 to 49 years, made up the cohort. Each donor's leukapheresis produced roughly between roughly 0.85 and 10 billion PBMCs. Blood TCR repertoires of five healthy adults were deeply sequenced to estimate repertoire size and the extent of clonotype sharing between individuals. Different laboratories and diverse techniques were used to prepare libraries and sequence TCR repertoires, to increase sequencing depth and limit assay-specific biases. What the authors observed across the whole study: Only blood was sampled, and tissue TCR repertoires likely differ from those in blood. Pairwise subsampling indicated that sequencing depth was expected to affect the degree of clonotype sharing among donors. Because the study included a small number of donors, the genetic and exposure-history diversity represented was limited.

TCR CDR3 regions were amplified from genomic DNA by multiplex PCR using the deep immunoSEQ assay. Genomic DNA extracted from each cell subset was distributed evenly over all wells of several immunoSEQ 96-well plates, and each plate served as one replicate. Each replicate PCR for unsorted PBMC received about 310 ng genomic DNA, equal to tens of thousands of T cell genomes. Genomic DNA from unsorted PBMC was sequenced over ten immunoSEQ deep assay plates. The purified libraries were quantified using a Qubit 3.0 fluorometer, sized with a Bioanalyzer 2100, and then quantified again using the KAPA Library Quantification kit. Each immunoSEQ 96-well plate was sequenced on its own single-read 150-cycle Illumina NextSeq 550 flow cell. Processing in the source paper ran as follows. The immunoSEQ output contained only junctional sequences without quality scores, so filtering could not match that applied to full-length reads. To assign V/J genes and CDR3, sequences were annotated against IMGT germline references using PyIR, a Python wrapper for IgBLAST v1.9. Reads with weak V/J assignments (E-value above 1e-6), missing CDR3, stop codons, out-of-frame junctions, or ambiguous translated residues were removed. A V3J clonotype was defined by an identical inferred V gene, J gene, and CDR3 amino acid sequence. To compute the percentage overlap between repertoires, the number of shared unique clonotypes was divided by the size of the smaller repertoire. Repertoire richness was assessed with RTK rarefaction, the Chao1 estimator, and Recon v2.1 estimates of unobserved clonotypes. Imported from immuneACCESS, the table was reduced by TCRdb to in-frame sequences with V and J called. These copies leave out some clones; in studies compared against another copy, an unresolved V gene accounts for under half, and the cause of the remainder is not known. V, J and clone size reflect that table, while D and trimming were determined from the DNA. A total of hundreds of thousands of clones appear in this sample, roughly four fifths of them only once. The ten largest clones represent around 12% of the sample.

With regard to this clone: Its binding antigen is unknown. The record has no base qualities; no much larger clone is one base away.

Donors were healthy HIV-negative adults with no recently reported acute infections or vaccinations. Every donor was a Caucasian adult residing in Nashville, Tennessee, USA. For unsorted samples, 96 million or so PBMCs were counted, and genomic DNA was extracted using the QIAamp DNA Blood Mini kit. Blood was collected by leukapheresis, and PBMCs were isolated by Ficoll-Histopaque density gradient centrifugation and then cryopreserved in liquid nitrogen vapor phase. Specimen: PBMCs. This clonotype was sampled from a woman between 40 and 50 years old in good health. Some clones in this sample may be carry-over from other donors' samples.

The CDR3 reads CASSQGGLAGGPSYEQYF. The sequence in DNA is TGCGCCAGCAGCCAAGGTGGACTAGCGGGAGGGCCGTCCTACGAGCAGTACTTC. The chain couples TRBV4-3 to TRBJ2-7; TRBD2 aligns with 15 central bases. The V end gives up 1 base and the J end 1 base, leaving 5 bases in the junction not matched to a gene. From the cysteine up to the phenylalanine, the CDR3 has a length of 18 residues. CDR3 DNA only is kept here, 54 bases in frame from base 1. CDR1 LGHNA and CDR2 YSLEER were looked up in the germline V gene.